These T cell receptor beta chains were read from a single sample in a study of cytotoxic CD8 clonotypes in ibrutinib-treated CLL. Assay used: immunoSEQ multiplex PCR; TCRdb lists only in-frame clones, some missing. In the table there are 150,000 or so clones, around three quarters of which are singletons. Sample: PBMCs, taken after 12 months of ibrutinib treatment. The source is a human donor with chronic lymphocytic leukemia. The CDR3 runs from the conserved cysteine through the conserved F or W. D genes are given only for firm matches. Not all rows give a size; the values are once, few, many and, for expanded clones, a class.

TRBV7-9	.	TRBJ2-1	.	CASSPLTARSYNEQFF	TGTGCCAGCAGTCCACTGACTGCTCGCTCCTACAATGAGCAGTTCTTC
TRBV7-3	.	TRBJ2-3	once	CASSLTTTNTDTQYF	TGTGCCAGCAGCTTAACCACGACCAACACAGATACGCAGTATTTT
TRBV6-5	.	TRBJ1-2	.	CASSYSVRGSMGYTF	TGTGCCAGCAGTTACTCGGTTCGGGGGAGCATGGGCTACACCTTC
TRBV19	.	TRBJ1-5	few	CASSSQTNQPQHF	TGTGCCAGTAGTAGTCAGACCAATCAGCCCCAGCATTTT
TRBV7-8	TRBD1	TRBJ2-7	.	CASSLAWGKAGTGSSYEQYF	TGTGCCAGCAGCTTAGCTTGGGGAAAAGCCGGGACAGGGTCTAGCTACGAGCAGTACTTC
TRBV7-9	.	TRBJ1-1	.	CASSLRGVGTEAFF	TGTGCCAGCAGCTTACGAGGGGTTGGCACTGAAGCTTTCTTT
TRBV19	.	TRBJ2-2	.	CASSMSNWESNTGELFF	TGTGCCAGTAGTATGTCAAACTGGGAGTCGAACACCGGGGAGCTGTTTTTT
TRBV27	.	TRBJ1-5	.	CASSLRSRPNQPQHF	TGTGCCAGCAGTTTGAGGTCTCGCCCAAATCAGCCCCAGCATTTT
TRBV10-3	.	TRBJ1-1	once	CAISESVVPRMNTEAFF	TGTGCCATCAGTGAGTCAGTGGTGCCACGTATGAACACTGAAGCTTTCTTT
TRBV7-3	.	TRBJ2-2	.	CASSFGGELFF	TGCGCCAGCAGCTTCGGGGGGGAGCTGTTTTTT
TRBV7-3	TRBD1	TRBJ2-5	few	CASSLSGTGSTKTQYF	TGTGCCAGCAGCTTATCCGGGACAGGGAGTACGAAGACCCAGTACTTC
TRBV9	.	TRBJ1-2	.	CASSEGGDVFTF	TGTGCCAGCAGCGAAGGGGGGGACGTTTTCACCTTC
TRBV28	TRBD1	TRBJ1-5	.	CASSLGTAGNQPQHF	TGTGCCAGCAGTTTAGGGACAGCGGGCAATCAGCCCCAGCATTTT
TRBV30	.	TRBJ1-1	.	CAWISKRAENTEAFF	TGTGCCTGGATCTCGAAGAGGGCTGAGAACACTGAAGCTTTCTTT
TRBV5-6	TRBD1	TRBJ2-5	.	CASSLVRGQETQYF	TGTGCCAGCAGCTTGGTCAGGGGGCAAGAGACCCAGTACTTC
TRBV30	.	TRBJ2-5	.	CAWSVGFLGETQYF	TGTGCCTGGAGTGTTGGGTTTTTGGGAGAGACCCAGTACTTC
TRBV15	TRBD2	TRBJ2-3	.	CATSREMGGRAWIDTQYF	TGTGCCACCAGCAGAGAAATGGGCGGGAGGGCCTGGATAGATACGCAGTATTTT
TRBV28	.	TRBJ2-1	.	CASSLGEQFF	TGTGCCAGCAGTTTAGGTGAGCAGTTCTTC
TRBV4-3	.	TRBJ2-1	.	CASSHSRGKGSYNEQFF	TGCGCCAGCAGCCATTCCCGGGGAAAAGGGTCCTACAATGAGCAGTTCTTC
TRBV27	TRBD1	TRBJ1-2	.	CASRTGPFGYTF	TGTGCCAGCAGGACAGGGCCTTTTGGCTACACCTTC
TRBV4-1	.	TRBJ2-1	.	CASSLRPWSGGDNEQFF	TGCGCCAGCAGCCTCCGACCTTGGAGCGGAGGGGACAATGAGCAGTTCTTC
TRBV25-1	.	TRBJ2-5	.	CASSDNKGNQETQYF	TGTGCCAGCAGTGATAATAAAGGCAACCAAGAGACCCAGTACTTC
TRBV12-5	.	TRBJ1-5	.	CASGLGLTATNQPQHF	TGTGCTAGTGGTTTGGGCCTCACGGCAACAAATCAGCCCCAGCATTTT
TRBV19	.	TRBJ2-1	.	CASSMGMVYNEQFF	TGTGCCAGTAGTATGGGGATGGTCTACAATGAGCAGTTCTTC
TRBV30	TRBD2	TRBJ2-1	.	CAWSTTSGNNEQFF	TGTGCCTGGAGTACGACTAGCGGGAACAATGAGCAGTTCTTC
TRBV11-1	TRBD2	TRBJ2-3	.	CASSLSGRVTDTQYF	TGTGCCAGCAGCTTGAGCGGGAGGGTCACAGATACGCAGTATTTT
TRBV15	.	TRBJ2-7	.	CATSGPNWYEQYF	TGTGCCACCAGCGGCCCAAACTGGTACGAGCAGTACTTC
TRBV6-1	TRBD2	TRBJ2-1	.	CASSEGLAGVNEQFF	TGTGCCAGCAGTGAGGGGCTAGCGGGAGTCAATGAGCAGTTCTTC
TRBV4-1	TRBD1	TRBJ1-5	.	CASSQDPIRQGSNQPQHF	TGCGCCAGCAGCCAAGATCCGATTAGACAGGGGTCGAATCAGCCCCAGCATTTT
TRBV18	TRBD2	TRBJ2-3	.	CASSPGLAGGSDTQYF	TGTGCCAGCTCACCGGGACTAGCGGGAGGGTCAGATACGCAGTATTTT
TRBV6-5	.	TRBJ2-2	.	CASSYENTGELFF	TGTGCCAGCAGTTACGAGAACACCGGGGAGCTGTTTTTT
TRBV9	.	TRBJ1-1	.	CASSVGTGNTEAFF	TGTGCCAGCAGCGTAGGGACGGGAAACACTGAAGCTTTCTTT
TRBV10-3	TRBD2	TRBJ2-7	.	CATSGLAGSEQYF	TGTGCCACGTCTGGACTAGCGGGAAGCGAGCAGTACTTC
TRBV20-1	.	TRBJ2-7	.	CSARDHQTQYF	TGCAGTGCTAGGGACCACCAAACGCAGTACTTC